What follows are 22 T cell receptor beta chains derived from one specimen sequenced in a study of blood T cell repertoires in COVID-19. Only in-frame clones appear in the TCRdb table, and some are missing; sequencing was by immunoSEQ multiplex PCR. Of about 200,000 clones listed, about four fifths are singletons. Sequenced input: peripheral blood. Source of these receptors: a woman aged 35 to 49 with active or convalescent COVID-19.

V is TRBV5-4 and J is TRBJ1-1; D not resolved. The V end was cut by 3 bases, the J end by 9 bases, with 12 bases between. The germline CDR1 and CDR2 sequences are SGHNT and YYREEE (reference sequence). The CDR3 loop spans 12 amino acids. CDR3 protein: CASSSSGSKAFF. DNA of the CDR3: TGTGCCAGCAGCTCGAGTGGTAGCAAAGCTTTCTTT. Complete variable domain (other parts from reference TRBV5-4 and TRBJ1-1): ETGVTQSPTHLIKTRGQQVTLRCSSQSGHNTVSWYQQALGQGPQFIFQYYREEENGRGNFPPRFSGLQFPNYSSELNVNALELDDSALYLCASSSSGSKAFFGQGTRLTVV.

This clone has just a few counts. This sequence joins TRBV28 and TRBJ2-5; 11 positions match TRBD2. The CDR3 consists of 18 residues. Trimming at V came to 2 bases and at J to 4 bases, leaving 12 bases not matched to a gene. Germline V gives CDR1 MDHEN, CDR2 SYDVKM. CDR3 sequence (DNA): TGTGCCAGCAGTTTAGGGCTCTGGAGGCTAGCGGGGGGAGAGACCCAGTACTTC. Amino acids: CASSLGLWRLAGGETQYF.

The CDR3 DNA reads TGTGCCAGCAGCACAGGACAGGGCGCCGGGGAGCTGTTTTTT. This sequence encodes CASSTGQGAGELFF. The V and J genes are TRBV7-9 and TRBJ2-2; TRBD1 matches 8 bases. Per germline, CDR1 SEHNR and CDR2 FQNEAQ (reference sequence). The V and J ends lost 5 bases and 6 bases, in that order; junction bases with no gene match: 5. The CDR3 consists of 14 residues.

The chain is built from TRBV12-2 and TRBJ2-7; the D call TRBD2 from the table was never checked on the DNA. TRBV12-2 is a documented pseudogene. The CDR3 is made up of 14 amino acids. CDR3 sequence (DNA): TGTGCAAGTCGCTTATCAGAGGGTAATTACGAGCAGTACTTC. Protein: CASRLSEGNYEQYF.

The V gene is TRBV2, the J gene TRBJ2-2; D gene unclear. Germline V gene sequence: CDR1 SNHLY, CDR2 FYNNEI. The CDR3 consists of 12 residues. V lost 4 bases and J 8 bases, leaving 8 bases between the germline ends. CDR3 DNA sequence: TGTGCCAGCAGTGTGGTGCGTGGGGAGCTGTTTTTT. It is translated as CASSVVRGELFF.

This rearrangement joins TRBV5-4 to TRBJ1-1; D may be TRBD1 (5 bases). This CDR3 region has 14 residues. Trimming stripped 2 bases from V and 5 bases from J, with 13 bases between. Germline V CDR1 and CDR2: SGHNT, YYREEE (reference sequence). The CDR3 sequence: CASSFRGGVTEAFF. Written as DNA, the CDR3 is TGTGCCAGCAGCTTTCGAGGAGGGGTAACTGAAGCTTTCTTT.

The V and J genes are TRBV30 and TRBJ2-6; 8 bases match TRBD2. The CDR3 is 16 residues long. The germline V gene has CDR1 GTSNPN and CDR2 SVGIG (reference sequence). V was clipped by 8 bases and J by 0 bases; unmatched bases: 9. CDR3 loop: CARSGGASSGANVLTF. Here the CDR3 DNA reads TGTGCCCGGTCCGGGGGGGCCTCCTCTGGGGCCAACGTCCTGACTTTC.

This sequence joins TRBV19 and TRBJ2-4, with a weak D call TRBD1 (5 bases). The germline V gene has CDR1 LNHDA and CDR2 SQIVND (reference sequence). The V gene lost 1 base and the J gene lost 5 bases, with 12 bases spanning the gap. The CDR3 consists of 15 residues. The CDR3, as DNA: TGTGCCAGTAGTATAGTCCAGGGCCCACAAAACATTCAGTACTTC. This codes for CASSIVQGPQNIQYF.

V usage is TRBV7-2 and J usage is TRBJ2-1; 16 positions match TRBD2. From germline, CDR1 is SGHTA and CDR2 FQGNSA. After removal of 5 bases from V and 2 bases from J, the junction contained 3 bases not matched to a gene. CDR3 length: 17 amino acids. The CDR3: CASSLGTSGGAYNEQFF. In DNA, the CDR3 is TGTGCCAGCAGCCTCGGGACTAGCGGGGGGGCCTACAATGAGCAGTTCTTC.

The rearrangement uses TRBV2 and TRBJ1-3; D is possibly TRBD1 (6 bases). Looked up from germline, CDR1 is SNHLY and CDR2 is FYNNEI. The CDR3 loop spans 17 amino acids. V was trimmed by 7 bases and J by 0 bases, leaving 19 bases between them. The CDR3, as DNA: TGTGCCAGCATATGGAGGACGGGGGGCCTCTCTGGAAACACCATATATTTT. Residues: CASIWRTGGLSGNTIYF.

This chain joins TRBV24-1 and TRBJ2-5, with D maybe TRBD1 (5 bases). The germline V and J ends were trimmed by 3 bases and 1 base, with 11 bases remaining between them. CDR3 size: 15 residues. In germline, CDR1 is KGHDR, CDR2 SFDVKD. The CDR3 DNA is TGTGCCACCAGTGATACGACAGACACCCAAGAGACCCAGTACTTC. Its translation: CATSDTTDTQETQYF.

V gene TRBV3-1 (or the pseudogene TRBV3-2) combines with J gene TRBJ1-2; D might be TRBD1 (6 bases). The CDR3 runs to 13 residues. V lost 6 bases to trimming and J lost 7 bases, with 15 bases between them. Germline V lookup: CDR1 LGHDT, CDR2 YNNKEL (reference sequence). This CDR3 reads CASSRKQGSGYTF. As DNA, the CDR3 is TGTGCCAGCAGTCGGAAACAGGGTTCTGGCTACACCTTC.

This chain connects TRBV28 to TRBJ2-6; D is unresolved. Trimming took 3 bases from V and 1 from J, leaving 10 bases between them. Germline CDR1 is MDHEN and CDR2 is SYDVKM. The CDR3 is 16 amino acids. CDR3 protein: CASSLIRWSGANVLTF. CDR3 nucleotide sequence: TGTGCCAGCAGTTTGATTCGGTGGTCTGGGGCCAACGTCCTGACTTTC.

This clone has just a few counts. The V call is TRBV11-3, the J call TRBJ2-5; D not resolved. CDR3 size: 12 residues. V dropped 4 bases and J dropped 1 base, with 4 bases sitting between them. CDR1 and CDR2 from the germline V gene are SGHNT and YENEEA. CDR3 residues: CASSSSQETQYF. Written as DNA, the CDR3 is TGTGCCAGCAGCTCGTCCCAAGAGACCCAGTACTTC.

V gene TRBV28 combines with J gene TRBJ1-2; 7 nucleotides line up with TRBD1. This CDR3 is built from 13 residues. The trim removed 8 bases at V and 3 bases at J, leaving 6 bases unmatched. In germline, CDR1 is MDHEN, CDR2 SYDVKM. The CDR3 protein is CASAVGGDYGYTF. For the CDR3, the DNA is TGTGCCAGCGCCGTAGGGGGCGACTATGGCTACACCTTC.

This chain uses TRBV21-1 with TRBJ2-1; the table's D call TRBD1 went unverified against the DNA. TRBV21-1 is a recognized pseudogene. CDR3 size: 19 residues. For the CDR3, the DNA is TGTGCCAGCAGCAAAGCGAAGAGGAGGACAGGGGGCTCCTACAATGAGCAGTTCTTC. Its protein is CASSKAKRRTGGSYNEQFF.

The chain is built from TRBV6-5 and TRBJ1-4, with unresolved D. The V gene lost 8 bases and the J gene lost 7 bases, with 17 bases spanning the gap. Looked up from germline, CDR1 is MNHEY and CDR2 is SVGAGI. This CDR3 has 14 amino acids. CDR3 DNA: TGTGCCAGCGACCGGGAGGCCTTTGGTGAAAAACTGTTTTTT. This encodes CASDREAFGEKLFF.

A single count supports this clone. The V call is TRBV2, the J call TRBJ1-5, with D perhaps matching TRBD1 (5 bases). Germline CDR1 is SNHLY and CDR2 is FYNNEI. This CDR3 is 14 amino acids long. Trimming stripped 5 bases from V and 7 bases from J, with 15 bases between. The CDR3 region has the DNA TGTGCCAGCAGTTTGATAGGGGCAGGACAGCCCCAGCATTTT. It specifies CASSLIGAGQPQHF.

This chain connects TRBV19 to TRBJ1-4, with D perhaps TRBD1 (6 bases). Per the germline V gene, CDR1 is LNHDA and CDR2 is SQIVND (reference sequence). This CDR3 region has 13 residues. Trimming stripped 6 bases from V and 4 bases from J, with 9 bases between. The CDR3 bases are TGTGCCAGTAGCGCAGGGGTTAATGAAAAACTGTTTTTT. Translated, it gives CASSAGVNEKLFF.

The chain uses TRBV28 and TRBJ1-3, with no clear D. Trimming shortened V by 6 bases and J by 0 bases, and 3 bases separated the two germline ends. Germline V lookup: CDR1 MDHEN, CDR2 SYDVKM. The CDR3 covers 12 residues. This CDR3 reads CASSISGNTIYF. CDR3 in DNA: TGTGCCAGCAGCATCTCTGGAAACACCATATATTTT.

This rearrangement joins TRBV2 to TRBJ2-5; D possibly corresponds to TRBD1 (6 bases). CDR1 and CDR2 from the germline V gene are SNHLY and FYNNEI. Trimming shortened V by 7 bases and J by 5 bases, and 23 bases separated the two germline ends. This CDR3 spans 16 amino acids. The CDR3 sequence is CASTPLGRQDRETQYF. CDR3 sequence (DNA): TGTGCCAGCACCCCTTTAGGCCGACAGGATAGGGAGACCCAGTACTTC.

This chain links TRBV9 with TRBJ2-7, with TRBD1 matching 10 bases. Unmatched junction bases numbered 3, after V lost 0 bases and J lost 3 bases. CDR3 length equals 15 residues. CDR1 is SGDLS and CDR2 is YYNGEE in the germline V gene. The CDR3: CASSVGGTGVYEQYF. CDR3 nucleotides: TGTGCCAGCAGCGTAGGGGGGACAGGGGTCTACGAGCAGTACTTC.